This T cell receptor (beta chain) was recovered during a study of cytomegalovirus exposure and HLA in healthy donors. Overall study context: Genetic ancestry analysis placed under 90% of the 398 donors that were genotyped in the Caucasian-associated cluster. Notes on the study in general: Later analysis reportedly placed an Asian-associated ancestry cluster below the roughly 640-donor mean in N-insertions. Across donors, most TCRs were seen rarely, yet some public ones were widespread. Later analysis showed most CMV-associated TCR beta chains appearing HLA-restricted.

It was with 60 Vbeta and 13 Jbeta primers that the PCR ran. Using immunoSEQ multiplex PCR, the repertoire was profiled, and TCRdb retains in-frame clones only, with some absent. The repertoire holds about 150,000 clones, with more than 9.5% as singletons. Trimming stripped 1 base from V and 6 bases from J, with 13 bases between. Germline assignment: CDR1 SGHTA and CDR2 FQGTGA. This CDR3 contains 15 residues. A word on this clone: No antigen is known for it.

This sequence was found in a man between 50 and 59 years old in good health and CMV-seronegative. Sequenced input: PBMCs. The rearrangement uses TRBV7-3 and TRBJ2-1, with D tentatively TRBD2 (5 bases). For the CDR3, the DNA is TGTGCCAGCAGCTTAATTGGCGGGCCTACCAATGAGCAGTTCTTC. Protein sequence: CASSLIGGPTNEQFF.